The entry below describes one T cell receptor (beta chain). Its antigen target is currently unknown. No base-level quality is on record; no much larger clone is a single base apart. Unstimulated Tregs (CD4+CD25+CD127-), CD4+ non-Tregs (CD4+CD25-), CD4 and CD8 cells were FACS-sorted from thawed PBMCs. Blood from healthy controls was obtained either from healthy volunteers or as purchased buffy coats. Healthy control blood was processed to PBMCs with a Ficoll density gradient and then cryopreserved, whereas patient PBMCs were collected both before and after transplant. CDR3 length: 12 amino acids, cysteine to phenylalanine. Solely the CDR3 DNA is kept, with 36 bases framed from the first base. The germline V gene supplies CDR1 SNHLY and CDR2 FYNNEI. V sheds 6 bases and J sheds 2 bases, leaving 8 bases between their ends. This sample was included in a study of Tregs in tolerant kidney transplant recipients (dated by TCRdb to about 2019). With respect to the entire study: TCRbeta sequencing was used in the study to identify donor-specific regulatory T cells before combined kidney and bone marrow transplantation, and the identified cells were then tracked after transplant. TCRbeta repertoire sequencing was used in a few healthy controls to compare several methods for expanding Tregs specific for an allogeneic donor.

For TCRbeta CDR3 sequencing, genomic DNA was extracted from sorted cells using the QIAGEN DNeasy Blood and Tissue Kit. High-throughput TCRbeta CDR3 sequencing was carried out commercially through immunoSEQ, with PCR amplification with bias correction and internal controls included. Processing in the source paper ran as follows. A unique productive TCRbeta sequence was defined by the CDR3 nucleotide sequence when primers matched, and otherwise by the CDR3 amino acid sequence together with the Vbeta and Jbeta genes. To correct sorting error, sequences shared between sorted populations at a frequency ratio of 2:1 or less were removed; the rest were assigned to the higher population. A sequence was defined as donor-reactive if the sequence was expanded at least 5-fold in CFSE-low cells compared with unstimulated cells and had a frequency of at least 0.01% in CFSE-low cells. Jensen-Shannon divergence, calculated on the top 100 TCRbeta sequences ranked by frequency, was used to quantify repertoire divergence. For any sample with multiple sequencing runs, sorting error was corrected in each run separately before the runs were pooled. Held by TCRdb, this immuneACCESS table contains in-frame sequences only and omits some clones. Under half of the omission traces to an unresolved V gene where checked; the cause of the rest is unknown. V and J calls and clone size are those listed in that table; D and trimming were worked out from the DNA. This sample gives under 100,000 clones in total; roughly 92% of them show up just once. The top ten clonotypes cover 4.5% to 5% of the sample.

Study-wide conclusions, independent of this receptor: Because the study included only a small number of patients, the results must be confirmed in larger populations and under other immunosuppression protocols. Expanding Tregs with activated donor B cells appeared to identify the most biologically relevant and donor-specific TCRbeta repertoire. Although technical replication error seemed to be minimal, the question of biological reproducibility was not addressed directly.

This TCR was sampled from a human donor in good health. The specimen was CD8+ T cells from blood. Recombination linked TRBV2 to TRBJ2-7; possibly the D gene is TRBD2, per 7 matching bases. The sequenced DNA is TGTGCCAGCAGGGGGGGGCCCTACGAGCAGTACTTC. Its protein reads: CASRGGPYEQYF.